These T cell receptor beta chains were read from a single sample in a study of identical twins. Via MiXCR, TCRdb re-called the 5' RACE reads, giving one row per CDR3 protein. In the table there are fewer than 900,000 distinct CDR3 sequences, 15% to 20% of which are singletons. The same sample was also studied in work on T cells expressing NK-cell markers.

The sequencing input was PBMCs. All receptors derive from a woman aged 18-29 years in good health. Both conserved end residues are part of each CDR3. A D gene is named only where the DNA matches it firmly. Rows give clone size only sometimes, using once, few, many, or a class for an expanded clone.

clone_size j_call d_call v_call cdr3_nt cdr3_aa
many TRBJ2-2 TRBD2 TRBV7-2 TGTGCCAGCAGACTATCTAGCGGCTACGCCGGGGAGCTGTTTTTT CASRLSSGYAGELFF
- TRBJ2-7 TRBD2 TRBV11-2 TGTGCCAGCAGCTCCCGAATAGCGGGAAATGCCGAGCAGTACTTC CASSSRIAGNAEQYF
few TRBJ2-7 TRBD1 TRBV20-1 TGCAGTGCTAGCCCACAGGGGCCCTACGAGCAGTACTTC CSASPQGPYEQYF
few TRBJ2-1 - TRBV6-1 TGTGCCTCCCAGGGGACGGGAGGCCCCTACAATGAGCAGTTCTTC CASQGTGGPYNEQFF
few TRBJ1-3 - TRBV20-1 TGCAGTGCTAGGACAACTGGAAACACCATATATTTT CSARTTGNTIYF
- TRBJ1-1 - TRBV20-1 TGCAGTGCTAACGATCTCGTAGGCAGGGGAACTGAAGCTTTCTTT CSANDLVGRGTEAFF
- TRBJ1-1 - TRBV6-1 TGTGCCACCCTAGGGCGGTTGAACACTGAAGCTTTCTTT CATLGRLNTEAFF
- TRBJ1-5 - TRBV20-1 TGCAGTGCTAGGTCAGGGTCTGGTAGCAATCAGCCCCAGCATTTT CSARSGSGSNQPQHF
few TRBJ1-4 - TRBV20-1 TGCAGTGCAGGGGGAAGGGGTAATGAAAAACTGTTTTTT CSAGGRGNEKLFF
- TRBJ2-1 - TRBV19 TGTGCCAGTAGTTTCCGGGACAAGAGATGGAATGAGCAGTTCTTC CASSFRDKRWNEQFF
- TRBJ2-3 - TRBV7-9 TGTGCCAGGGGCCCTGGGCACCTCTGCTGCGCAGATACGCAGTATTTT CARGPGHLCCADTQYF
- TRBJ2-3 - TRBV20-1 TGCAGTGCTAGGTGGGCACAGGGTGCAGATACGCAGTATTTT CSARWAQGADTQYF
- TRBJ2-7 - TRBV29-1 TGCAGCGCCAAAAGGGGGGGGTCCTACGAGCAGTACTTC CSAKRGGSYEQYF
- TRBJ2-1 TRBD2 TRBV7-7 TGTGCCAGCAGCCAGACGCGGACTAGCGCCTACAATGAGCAGTTCTTC CASSQTRTSAYNEQFF
once TRBJ2-7 - TRBV7-8 TGTGCCAGCAGCTTAGTGGCCCAGGGACGAGGTTACGAGCAGTACTTC CASSLVAQGRGYEQYF
- TRBJ1-5 - TRBV9 TGTGCCAGCAGCACCCATGTTGGGAATCAGCCCCAGCATTTT CASSTHVGNQPQHF
few TRBJ2-1 - TRBV7-9 TGTGCCAGCACCGCCGGGACGGCATACAATGAGCAGTTCTTC CASTAGTAYNEQFF
- TRBJ2-3 TRBD2 TRBV6-2/TRBV6-3 TGTGCCAGCAGCGTGGGACTAGCAAGAACAGATACGCAGTATTTT CASSVGLARTDTQYF
- TRBJ2-6 - TRBV5-1 TGCGCCAGCAGCTTGCGGGAGAGAGTTGGGGCCAACGTCCTGACTTTC CASSLRERVGANVLTF
- TRBJ1-2 - TRBV6-2/TRBV6-3 TGTGCCAGCAGTTACATGGGTAACTATGGCTACACCTTC CASSYMGNYGYTF
few TRBJ2-2 - TRBV12-3/TRBV12-4 TGTGCCAGCAGTTTAGACATCCGGTACACCGGGGAGCTGTTTTTT CASSLDIRYTGELFF
few TRBJ2-7 TRBD2 TRBV20-1 TGCAGTGGGATAAGCGGGAGGGTCTACGAGCAGTACTTC CSGISGRVYEQYF
- TRBJ2-7 TRBD2 TRBV29-1 TGCAGCGTTGAAGACCCGGGACTAGCGGGAGGGCTCGACGAGCAGTACTTC CSVEDPGLAGGLDEQYF
few TRBJ2-1 TRBD2 TRBV7-2 TGTGCCAGCAGCTTAAAGCGGGAGGGCCCCCATGAGCAGTTCTTC CASSLKREGPHEQFF
few TRBJ2-3 - TRBV5-1 TGCGCCAGCAGTTCGTCCTATAAGGATACGCAGTATTTT CASSSSYKDTQYF
- TRBJ1-3 - TRBV6-5 TGTGCCAGCAGGGAGGGAAACACCATATATTTT CASREGNTIYF
- TRBJ1-2 TRBD1 TRBV6-5 TGTGCCAGCAGTCTTCTCGGGACAGGGAACGGCTACACCTTC CASSLLGTGNGYTF
few TRBJ2-5 - TRBV20-1 TGCAGTGCTCCAGGACAAGAGACCCAGTACTTC CSAPGQETQYF
few TRBJ2-5 TRBD2 TRBV20-1 TGCAGTGCTTCCCGGACTAGCGGGATCCAAGAGACCCAGTACTTC CSASRTSGIQETQYF
many TRBJ2-1 - TRBV27 TGTGCCAGCAGTTCCTACTCCTACAATGAGCAGTTCTTC CASSSYSYNEQFF
few TRBJ1-2 - TRBV6-1 TGTGCCTCCAGGACCCTAGGCTCGAAACCCCATGGCTACACCTTC CASRTLGSKPHGYTF
- TRBJ1-2 - TRBV3-1 TGTGCCAGCAGCCAAGAAACCCGAGGCTACACCTTC CASSQETRGYTF
- TRBJ2-1 TRBD1 TRBV20-1 TGCAGTGCCCCGCAGGACAGGGACTACAATGAGCAGTTCTTC CSAPQDRDYNEQFF
- TRBJ1-5 - TRBV10-2 TGCGCCAGCAGTGATTCTGGTCAGCCCCAGCATTTT CASSDSGQPQHF
few TRBJ2-1 - TRBV9 TGTGCCAGCAGCGCAGGGTACAATGAGCAGTTCTTC CASSAGYNEQFF
many TRBJ2-3 TRBD2 TRBV6-1 TGTGCCAGCAGGGACTATAACAAGGGAGGGAATACGCAGTATTTT CASRDYNKGGNTQYF
few TRBJ2-7 TRBD2 TRBV12-3/TRBV12-4 TGTGCCAGCAGTTCCTCGGACTGGGAGGGGTCCTACGAGCAGTACTTC CASSSSDWEGSYEQYF
few TRBJ1-1 - TRBV20-1 TGCAGTGCTAGATCGGGTAGTTTGAACACTGAAGCTTTCTTT CSARSGSLNTEAFF
few TRBJ2-5 TRBD2 TRBV19 TGTGCCAGTAGTATGAGTGCTAGCGGTCCGGAGACCCAGTACTTC CASSMSASGPETQYF
- TRBJ2-3 TRBD2 TRBV4-2 TGTGCCAGCAGCCAAGCTACTAGCGGGAGCTTCGGAGATACGCAGTATTTT CASSQATSGSFGDTQYF
- TRBJ2-5 TRBD1 TRBV29-1 TGCAGCGTTGAAGATTCGGGACAGATCCAAGAGACCCAGTACTTC CSVEDSGQIQETQYF
- TRBJ2-5 TRBD2 TRBV5-1 TGCGCCAGCAGACCCGTACTAGCGGGAGGAGAGACCCAGTACTTC CASRPVLAGGETQYF
- TRBJ1-1 - TRBV6-5 TGTGCCAGCAGTTACTCCTTCAGGGGCTTAAGGGAAGCTTTCTTT CASSYSFRGLREAFF
- TRBJ2-4 TRBD1 TRBV6-2/TRBV6-3 TGTGCCAGCAGTCCACTGGGACAGCTAGCCAAAAACATTCAGTACTTC CASSPLGQLAKNIQYF
once TRBJ2-7 - TRBV12-5 TGTGCTAGTGCCACCCTAGCGCAGAGCTCCTACGAGCAGTACTTC CASATLAQSSYEQYF
- TRBJ2-1 TRBD2 TRBV9 TGTGCCAGCACCCCTGGACTAGCGGGAGTTGAGCAGTTCTTC CASTPGLAGVEQFF
- TRBJ2-4 TRBD2 TRBV16 TGTGCCAGCAGCCAATTGAAGGCGGGCGGGAGCATTCAGTACTTC CASSQLKAGGSIQYF
few TRBJ2-1 TRBD1 TRBV7-7 TGTGCCAGCAGCCCCTTAAGTGGGACAGGGTTGGATGAGCAGTTCTTC CASSPLSGTGLDEQFF
few TRBJ2-7 - TRBV2 TGTGCCACTGCCCCTTATGGGGCCGCCTACGAGCAGTACTTC CATAPYGAAYEQYF